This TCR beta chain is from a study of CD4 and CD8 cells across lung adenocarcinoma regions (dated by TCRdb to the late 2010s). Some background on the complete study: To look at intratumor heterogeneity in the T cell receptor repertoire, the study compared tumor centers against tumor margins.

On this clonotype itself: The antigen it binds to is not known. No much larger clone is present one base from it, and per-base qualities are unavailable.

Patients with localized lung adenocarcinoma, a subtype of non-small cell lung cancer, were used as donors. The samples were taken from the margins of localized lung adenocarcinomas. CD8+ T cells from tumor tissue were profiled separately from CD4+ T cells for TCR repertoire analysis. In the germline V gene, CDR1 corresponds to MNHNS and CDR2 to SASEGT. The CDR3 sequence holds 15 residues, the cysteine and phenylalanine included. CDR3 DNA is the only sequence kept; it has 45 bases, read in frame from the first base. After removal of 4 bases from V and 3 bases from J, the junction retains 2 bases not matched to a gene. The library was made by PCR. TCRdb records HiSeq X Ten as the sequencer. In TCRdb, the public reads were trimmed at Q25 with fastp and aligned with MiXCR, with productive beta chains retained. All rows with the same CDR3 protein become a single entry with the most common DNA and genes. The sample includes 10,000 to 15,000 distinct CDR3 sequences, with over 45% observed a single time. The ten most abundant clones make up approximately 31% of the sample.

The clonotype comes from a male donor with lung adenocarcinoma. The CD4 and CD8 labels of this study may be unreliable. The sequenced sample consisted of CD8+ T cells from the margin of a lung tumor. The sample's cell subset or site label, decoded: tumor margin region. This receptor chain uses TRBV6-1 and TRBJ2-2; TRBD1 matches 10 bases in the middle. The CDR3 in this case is CASSGQGADTGELFF. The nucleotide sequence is TGTGCCAGCAGTGGACAGGGGGCTGACACCGGGGAGCTGTTTTTT.